This T cell receptor (beta chain) is from a study of blood T cell repertoires in COVID-19 (TCRdb year 2020). Background on the whole study: Collaborator samples came from the United States, Italy and Spain and covered acute and convalescent phases of COVID-19. The sample metadata nearly always contained a de-identified subject ID, COVID-19 status, age in years and sex. Deeply sampled blood TCRbeta repertoires from subjects exposed to, actively infected with, or recovered from COVID-19 were included in the dataset. The repertoires were released in a freely available public database meant as a resource for research on the immune response to SARS-CoV-2. Where available, HLA class I and class II types were obtained from metadata supplied by the sample provider rather than from assay-based typing. The prospective study material was composed of cDNA or gDNA derived from T cells, B-cell-depleted T cells, or PBMCs. Samples were obtained from the ongoing ImmuneRACE study (first 160 participants) and from 950 to 1,500 subjects provided by 6 global collaborators. Findings and caveats that apply to the study as a whole: The amount of clinical and demographic metadata varied by source and participant and was provided uncurated.

Spanning cysteine to phenylalanine, the CDR3 consists of 15 amino acids. Here the CDR3 DNA is all that survives: 45 bases in frame from base 1. Via the germline V gene (reference sequence), CDR1 is DFQATT and CDR2 SNEGSKA. V loses 3 bases, J loses 0 bases, and the germline ends lie 12 bases apart. Notes on this clone: What this receptor recognizes is not known. The input lacks base qualities; no much larger clone sits a single base away.

Each collaborating institution followed its own protocols to collect whole blood in K2EDTA tubes. For TCRbeta analysis, collaborators shipped samples as frozen whole blood, isolated PBMCs, or DNA extracted from either of those sample types. TCRbeta CDR3 regions were amplified from genomic DNA by means of the immunoSEQ Assay, a bias-controlled multiplex PCR. The authors processed their data as follows. Nucleated cell counts per sample were estimated from amplification of reference gene primers within the assay. To quantify the absolute abundance of each unique TCRbeta CDR3 rearrangement, sequence reads were collapsed and filtered. Productive Simpson clonality was computed per sample as the square root of Simpson's diversity index over productive rearrangements. In TCRdb, the immuneACCESS table is reduced to in-frame sequences with V and J assigned. These tables do not hold every clone; where another copy was compared, an unresolved V gene accounts for under half, and the others remain unexplained. V, J and clone size derive from that table, while D and trimming were established from the DNA sequence. The sample table shows hundreds of thousands of clones, and around 89% are seen once. The leading ten clones occupy roughly 5% of the sample.

The TCR originated in a man aged 40-50 years with acute or convalescent COVID-19. The chain is encoded by TRBV20-1 joined to TRBJ1-5; the D gene assignment is ambiguous. Input material: peripheral blood. This receptor has the CDR3 CSASPLRYSNQPQHF. The nucleotides are TGCAGTGCTAGTCCCCTGAGGTATAGCAATCAGCCCCAGCATTTT.